A selection of T cell receptor beta chains follows, all from one sample in a study of T cell changes during pregnancy in multiple sclerosis. The table came from immunoSEQ multiplex PCR; TCRdb's copy has only in-frame clones and leaves some out. This repertoire shows roughly 88,000 clones, about 92% found once; its top ten account for less than 2%. This specimen consisted of peripheral blood, obtained in the first trimester of pregnancy. The source of these receptors is a female donor with multiple sclerosis, enrolled in a pregnancy study. Both conserved end residues are part of each CDR3. Each record gives: CDR3 length, J gene, V gene, D gene, clone size, CDR3 protein, CDR3 DNA. A D gene is named only where the DNA matches it firmly. A row's size may be missing; if present it is once, few, many or a size class.

length: 13; J: TRBJ1-5; V: TRBV14; D: -; size: -; CDR3: CASSQDSYQPQHF; DNA: TGTGCCAGCAGCCAAGACAGTTATCAGCCCCAGCATTTT
length: 13; J: TRBJ1-3; V: TRBV2; D: -; size: -; CDR3: CASSRDSGNTIYF; DNA: TGTGCCAGCAGCAGGGACTCAGGAAACACCATATATTTT
length: 14; J: TRBJ1-2; V: TRBV19; D: TRBD1; size: -; CDR3: CASKIGTGLYGYTF; DNA: TGTGCCAGTAAAATAGGGACAGGCCTCTATGGCTACACCTTC
length: 14; J: TRBJ1-3; V: TRBV2; D: TRBD1; size: -; CDR3: CASSGQGSGNTIYF; DNA: TGTGCCAGCAGTGGACAGGGTTCTGGAAACACCATATATTTT
length: 14; J: TRBJ1-2; V: TRBV6-6; D: TRBD1; size: -; CDR3: CASSYLDREKGYTF; DNA: TGTGCCAGCAGTTACTTGGACAGGGAGAAAGGCTACACCTTC
length: 16; J: TRBJ2-1; V: TRBV6-5; D: TRBD2; size: -; CDR3: CASSYGGLAGNNEQFF; DNA: TGTGCCAGCAGTTACGGGGGACTAGCGGGAAACAATGAGCAGTTCTTC
length: 16; J: TRBJ2-3; V: TRBV4-3; D: -; size: -; CDR3: CASSQAGSLYTDTQYF; DNA: TGCGCCAGCAGCCAAGCCGGGAGCCTTTACACAGATACGCAGTATTTT
length: 14; J: TRBJ2-2; V: TRBV4-1; D: -; size: -; CDR3: CASSQERVTGELFF; DNA: TGCGCCAGCAGCCAAGAGCGTGTCACCGGGGAGCTGTTTTTT
length: 13; J: TRBJ1-1; V: TRBV6-1; D: TRBD1; size: once; CDR3: CASWTGAYTEAFF; DNA: TGTGCCAGTTGGACAGGGGCCTACACTGAAGCTTTCTTT
length: 19; J: TRBJ2-7; V: TRBV6-1; D: TRBD2; size: -; CDR3: CASSGEPGLAGETYYEQYF; DNA: TGTGCCAGCAGTGGAGAACCGGGACTAGCGGGAGAAACATACTACGAGCAGTACTTC
length: 13; J: TRBJ1-2; V: TRBV5-6; D: -; size: -; CDR3: CASSPPLNYGYTF; DNA: TGTGCCAGCAGCCCCCCTCTTAACTATGGCTACACCTTC
length: 15; J: TRBJ2-5; V: TRBV4-3; D: -; size: -; CDR3: CASSQEVGVQETQYF; DNA: TGCGCCAGCAGCCAAGAGGTGGGAGTTCAAGAGACCCAGTACTTC
length: 15; J: TRBJ1-5; V: TRBV6-6; D: -; size: once; CDR3: CASKVSRDWNQPQHF; DNA: TGTGCCAGCAAGGTTAGCCGGGATTGGAATCAGCCCCAGCATTTT
length: 13; J: TRBJ2-7; V: TRBV27; D: -; size: -; CDR3: CASSLKTPREQYF; DNA: TGTGCCAGCAGTTTAAAAACCCCGCGCGAGCAGTACTTC
length: 17; J: TRBJ1-4; V: TRBV28; D: -; size: -; CDR3: CASSPTGLHSTNEKLFF; DNA: TGTGCCAGCAGTCCCACGGGACTGCATTCAACTAATGAAAAACTGTTTTTT
length: 16; J: TRBJ2-3; V: TRBV7-2; D: TRBD2; size: once; CDR3: CASSLGTSGGSNTQYF; DNA: TGTGCCAGCAGCTTAGGGACTAGCGGGGGGTCGAATACGCAGTATTTT
length: 14; J: TRBJ1-2; V: TRBV4-1; D: -; size: -; CDR3: CASSRTPLNYGYTF; DNA: TGCGCCAGCAGTCGGACACCTCTGAACTATGGCTACACCTTC